Each of the 5 T cell receptor beta chains below was sequenced from the same sample in a study of blood T cells in healthy people across ages. Sample-barcoded 5' priming and a J-beta primer mix drove a second PCR of about 7 to 11 cycles. Via MiXCR, TCRdb re-called the 5' RACE reads, giving one row per CDR3 protein. In the table there are about 780,000 distinct CDR3 sequences, more than 35% of which are singletons. Sequenced input: blood. These receptors were obtained from a man at least 80 years old in good health.

This clonotype was seen once. This chain links TRBV13 with TRBJ2-5; D tentatively fits TRBD1 or TRBD2 (5 bases each). Germline V gene data show CDR1 as PRHDT and CDR2 as FYEKMQ (reference sequence). V lost 3 bases, J lost 11 bases, and 16 bases lay in between. CDR3 length equals 13 residues. The CDR3 here is CASSLGDRNEQYF. CDR3 sequence (DNA): TGTGCCAGCAGCTTGGGGGACCGCAATGAGCAGTACTTC. Full variable domain (outside the CDR3, taken from reference TRBV13 and TRBJ2-5): AAGVIQSPRHLIKEKRETATLKCYPIPRHDTVYWYQQGPGQDPQFLISFYEKMQSDKGSIPDRFSAQQFSDYHSELNMSSLELGDSALYFCASSLGDRNEQYFGPGTRLLVL.

This clonotype was seen a few times. V is TRBV11-2 and J is TRBJ2-3; 9 positions agree with TRBD1. CDR3 length: 14 residues. After removal of 2 bases from V and 5 bases from J, the junction contained 2 bases not matched to a gene. In germline, CDR1 is SGHAT, CDR2 FQNNGV. CDR3 loop: CASSLRQGVDTQYF. CDR3 sequence (DNA): TGTGCCAGCAGCTTAAGACAGGGGGTAGATACGCAGTATTTT.

This clonotype came up a few times. The V call is TRBV20-1, the J call TRBJ2-7; no reliable D call. CDR1 DFQATT and CDR2 SNEGSKA come from the germline V gene (reference sequence). The length of the CDR3 is 15 residues. The germline V and J ends were trimmed by 3 bases and 3 bases, with 18 bases remaining between them. This CDR3 reads CSARGEGIDFYEQYF. The CDR3 bases are TGCAGTGCTAGGGGTGAAGGTATAGATTTCTACGAGCAGTACTTC.

This chain connects TRBV14 to TRBJ2-7, with D perhaps matching TRBD2 (5 bases). The germline V gene has CDR1 SGHDN and CDR2 FVKESK. There are 14 residues in the CDR3. V lost 2 bases, J lost 5 bases, and 13 bases lay in between. The DNA for the CDR3 is TGTGCCAGCAGCCAACCAAGGAGAGGGCACGAGCAGTACTTC. Translated: CASSQPRRGHEQYF.

V usage is TRBV27 and J usage is TRBJ1-1; D is unresolved. Trimming removed 0 bases at V and 5 bases at J, with 13 bases between. There are 15 residues in the CDR3. Germline loops: CDR1 MNHEY, CDR2 SMNVEV (reference sequence). CDR3 DNA sequence: TGTGCCAGCAGTTTATCGATGCTTGGGAAAACTGAAGCTTTCTTT. It is translated as CASSLSMLGKTEAFF.